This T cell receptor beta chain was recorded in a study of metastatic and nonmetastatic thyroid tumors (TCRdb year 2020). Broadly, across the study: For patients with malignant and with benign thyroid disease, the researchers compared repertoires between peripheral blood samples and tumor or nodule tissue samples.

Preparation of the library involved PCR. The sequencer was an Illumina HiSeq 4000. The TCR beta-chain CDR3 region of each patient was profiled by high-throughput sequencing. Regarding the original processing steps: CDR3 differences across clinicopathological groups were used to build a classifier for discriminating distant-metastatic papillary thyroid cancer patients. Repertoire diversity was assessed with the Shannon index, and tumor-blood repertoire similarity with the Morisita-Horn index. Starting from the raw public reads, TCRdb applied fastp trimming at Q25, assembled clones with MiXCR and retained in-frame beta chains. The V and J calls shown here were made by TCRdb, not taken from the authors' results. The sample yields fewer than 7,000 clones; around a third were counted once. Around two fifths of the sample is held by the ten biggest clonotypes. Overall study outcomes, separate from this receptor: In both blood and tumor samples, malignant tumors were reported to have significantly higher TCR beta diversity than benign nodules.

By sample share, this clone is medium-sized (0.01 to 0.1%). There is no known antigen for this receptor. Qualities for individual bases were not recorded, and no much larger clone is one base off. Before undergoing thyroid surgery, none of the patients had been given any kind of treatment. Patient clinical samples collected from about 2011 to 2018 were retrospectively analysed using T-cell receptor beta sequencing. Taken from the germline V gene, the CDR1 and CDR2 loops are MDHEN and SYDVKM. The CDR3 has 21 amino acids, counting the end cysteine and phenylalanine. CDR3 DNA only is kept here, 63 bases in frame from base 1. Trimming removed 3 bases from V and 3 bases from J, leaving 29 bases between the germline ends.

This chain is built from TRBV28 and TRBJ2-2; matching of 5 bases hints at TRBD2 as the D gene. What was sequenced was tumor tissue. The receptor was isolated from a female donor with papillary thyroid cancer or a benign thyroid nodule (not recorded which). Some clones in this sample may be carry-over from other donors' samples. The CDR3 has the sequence CASSFKGRGYSRGPHTGELFF. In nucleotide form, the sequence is TGTGCCAGCAGTTTTAAGGGCCGTGGATATAGCCGCGGGCCCCACACCGGGGAGCTGTTTTTT.